This entry lists 17 T cell receptor beta chains sequenced from one sample in a study of response to subunit inactivated influenza vaccine. TCRdb fed the RT-PCR reads into MiXCR, producing one record per CDR3 protein. Counted here are about 500,000 distinct CDR3 sequences, 15% to 20% occurring once; the ten biggest clones make up about 3%. Source: CD4+ T cells sorted from PBMCs, taken approximately 25 months after vaccination. These TCRs come from a man between 50 and 75 years old who received an inactivated influenza vaccine.

This clonotype was observed a handful of times. The V and J genes are TRBV24-1 and TRBJ2-3, with unresolved D. The length of the CDR3 is 15 residues. V was pared by 3 bases and J by 6 bases, with 15 bases between. Per germline, CDR1 KGHDR and CDR2 SFDVKD. In DNA form, the CDR3 reads TGTGCCACCAGTGATGTTACCGGCCCGGAGGATACGCAGTATTTT. Its translation is CATSDVTGPEDTQYF.

This clonotype turned up a few times. This rearrangement joins TRBV15 to TRBJ2-1; TRBD2 is a possible D gene (5 bases). V lost 4 bases and J 4 bases, leaving 17 bases between the germline ends. CDR3 length: 16 amino acids. Looked up from germline, CDR1 is LNHNV and CDR2 is YYDKDF (reference sequence). CDR3 in amino acids: CATSKNRLAVYNEQFF. CDR3 DNA: TGTGCCACCAGCAAGAATCGTCTAGCAGTTTACAATGAGCAGTTCTTC.

This clonotype appeared a few times. The chain has TRBV10-3 and TRBJ2-7, with 11 nucleotides matching TRBD2. The CDR3 contains 15 residues. The junction had 9 bases not matched to a gene; V was cut back by 11 bases and J by 0 bases. CDR1 ENHRY and CDR2 SYGVKD come from the germline V gene. The CDR3 protein is CASRLAGPSSYEQYF. CDR3 DNA: TGTGCCTCAAGACTAGCGGGGCCCAGCTCCTACGAGCAGTACTTC.

This clonotype showed up just a few times. This chain links TRBV12-3 or TRBV12-4 with TRBJ2-3, with D tentatively TRBD2 (5 bases). Trimming took off 6 bases at V and 5 bases at J, with 9 bases between the two ends. The CDR3 is 12 residues long. CDR3 DNA: TGTGCCAGCAGCCGAGGGATAGATACGCAGTATTTT. Translated, it gives CASSRGIDTQYF.

The table lists this clonotype with a few counts. The chain employs TRBV12-3 or TRBV12-4 and TRBJ1-1, with D uncertain. The germline V and J ends were trimmed by 2 bases and 6 bases, with 7 bases remaining between them. The CDR3 length is 12 residues. CDR3 protein: CASSLWSAEAFF. In nucleotides, the CDR3 is TGTGCCAGCAGTTTATGGAGTGCTGAAGCTTTCTTT.

This clonotype was recorded a few times. The genes are TRBV5-5 and TRBJ1-4, with TRBD1 matching over 9 bases. Germline CDR1 reads SGHKS; CDR2 reads YYEKEE (reference sequence). V lost 2 bases, J lost 7 bases, and 6 bases stayed unmatched. The CDR3 has 15 residues. The CDR3, as DNA: TGTGCCAGCAGCTTATTGGGACAGGGAGCTGAAAAACTGTTTTTT. Protein product: CASSLLGQGAEKLFF.

Only a few counts were recorded for this clonotype. The chain combines TRBV20-1 with TRBJ2-7; no clear D. Trimming removed 1 base at V and 1 base at J, with 8 bases between. Germline V lookup: CDR1 DFQATT, CDR2 SNEGSKA (reference sequence). The CDR3 runs 13 residues. CDR3 region: CSARGQNSYEQYF. Here the CDR3 DNA reads TGCAGTGCTAGAGGGCAGAATTCCTACGAGCAGTACTTC.

The chain combines TRBV6-2 or TRBV6-3 with TRBJ2-7, with no clear D. The ends were cut back, 8 bases at V and 0 bases at J, with 8 bases in the middle. CDR1 and CDR2 from the germline V gene are MNHEY and SVGEGT. This CDR3 comprises 12 residues. This CDR3 reads CASGEPSYEQYF. As DNA, the CDR3 is TGTGCCAGCGGGGAACCCTCCTACGAGCAGTACTTC.

This clonotype was picked up a small number of times. This rearrangement joins TRBV20-1 to TRBJ2-7; the D gene could be TRBD1 or TRBD2 (5 bases each). V lost 4 bases and J lost 4, with 20 bases in between. CDR1 is DFQATT and CDR2 is SNEGSKA in the germline V gene (reference sequence). The CDR3 extends over 15 amino acids. The CDR3 DNA sequence: TGCAGTGCTATCGGATCCTGGGACCTGGGTTACGAGCAGTACTTC. This codes for CSAIGSWDLGYEQYF.

The rearrangement uses TRBV21-1 and TRBJ1-2; the listed D gene, TRBD1, was not tested against the DNA. TRBV21-1 is a listed pseudogene. This CDR3 has 17 residues. The CDR3 spells CASSKRGDPGQNYGYTF. CDR3 DNA: TGTGCCAGCAGCAAAAGGGGGGATCCGGGACAGAACTATGGCTACACCTTC.

There are a few counts of this clonotype. This CDR3 reads CASSLHFVRGPIFADTQYF. The CDR3 DNA reads as TGTGCCAGCAGTTTACATTTTGTCCGGGGGCCTATTTTCGCAGATACGCAGTATTTT. This sequence joins TRBV12-3 or TRBV12-4 and TRBJ2-3; D tentatively reads TRBD1 or TRBD2 (6 bases each). The CDR3 loop spans 19 amino acids. V dropped 2 bases and J dropped 4 bases, with 25 bases sitting between them.

This clonotype showed up just a few times. The chain combines TRBV6-2 or TRBV6-3 with TRBJ2-1, with D perhaps matching TRBD1 (6 bases). The CDR3 spans 14 residues. CDR1 MNHEY and CDR2 SVGEGT come from the germline V gene. The V gene lost 7 bases and the J gene lost 8 bases, with 18 bases spanning the gap. CDR3 sequence: CASMVRQEAYEQFF. In DNA, the CDR3 is TGTGCCAGCATGGTCAGACAGGAAGCTTATGAGCAGTTCTTC.

The chain uses TRBV7-2 and TRBJ2-5; tentatively, D is TRBD2 (7 bases). The germline V gene has CDR1 SGHTA and CDR2 FQGNSA. The CDR3 loop spans 14 amino acids. V lost 3 bases, J lost 5 bases, and 13 bases lay in between. The DNA for the CDR3 is TGTGCCAGCAGCTTGGGGGGGCGGGCCGAGACCCAGTACTTC. It translates to CASSLGGRAETQYF.

This clonotype was observed at least ten times. The rearrangement links TRBV12-3 or TRBV12-4 to TRBJ1-6; 7 bases fit TRBD1. The CDR3 loop spans 15 amino acids. Trimming at V came to 6 bases and at J to 7 bases, leaving 9 bases not matched to a gene. CDR3 in amino acids: CASSPTGFANSPLHF. The CDR3 nucleotides are TGTGCCAGCAGCCCGACAGGGTTCGCGAATTCACCCCTCCACTTT.

This clonotype turned up a few times. The chain is built from TRBV20-1 and TRBJ2-5; no reliable D call. V was shortened by 4 bases and J by 5 bases, with 8 bases between the two germline ends. The CDR3 spans 11 residues. In germline, CDR1 is DFQATT, CDR2 SNEGSKA (reference sequence). The CDR3 nucleotides are TGCAGTGCTAACCCCCGGGAGACCCAGTACTTC. As protein: CSANPRETQYF.

The chain carries TRBV9 and TRBJ1-6; D unclear. In germline, CDR1 is SGDLS, CDR2 YYNGEE. The CDR3 is 12 residues long. V lost 5 bases and J lost 8, with 8 bases in between. The CDR3 here is CASREPDSPLHF. As DNA, the CDR3 is TGTGCCAGCAGGGAGCCTGATTCACCCCTCCACTTT.

The V gene is TRBV5-1, the J gene TRBJ1-2, with D unresolved. Germline V gene data show CDR1 as SGHRS and CDR2 as YFSETQ. V shed 4 bases and J shed 4 bases, with 8 bases lying between them. The CDR3 spans 12 residues. CDR3 in DNA: TGCGCCAGCAGCGACGGCCCCTATGGCTACACCTTC. This codes for CASSDGPYGYTF.